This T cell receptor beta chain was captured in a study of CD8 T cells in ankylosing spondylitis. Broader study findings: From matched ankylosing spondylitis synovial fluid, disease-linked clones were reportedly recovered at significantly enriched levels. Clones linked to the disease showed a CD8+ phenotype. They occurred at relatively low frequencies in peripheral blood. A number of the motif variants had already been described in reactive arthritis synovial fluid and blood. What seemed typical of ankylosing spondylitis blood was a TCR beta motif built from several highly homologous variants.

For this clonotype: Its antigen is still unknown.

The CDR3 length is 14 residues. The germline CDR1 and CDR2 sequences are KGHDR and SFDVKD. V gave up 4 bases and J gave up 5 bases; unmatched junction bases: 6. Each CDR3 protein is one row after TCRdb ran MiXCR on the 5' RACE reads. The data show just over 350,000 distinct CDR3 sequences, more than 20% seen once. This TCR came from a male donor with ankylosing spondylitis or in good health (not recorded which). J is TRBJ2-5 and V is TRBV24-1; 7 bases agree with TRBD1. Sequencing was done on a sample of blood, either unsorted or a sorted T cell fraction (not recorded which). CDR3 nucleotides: TGTGCCACCAGTGACCGACAGGGATCGGAGACCCAGTACTTC. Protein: CATSDRQGSETQYF.